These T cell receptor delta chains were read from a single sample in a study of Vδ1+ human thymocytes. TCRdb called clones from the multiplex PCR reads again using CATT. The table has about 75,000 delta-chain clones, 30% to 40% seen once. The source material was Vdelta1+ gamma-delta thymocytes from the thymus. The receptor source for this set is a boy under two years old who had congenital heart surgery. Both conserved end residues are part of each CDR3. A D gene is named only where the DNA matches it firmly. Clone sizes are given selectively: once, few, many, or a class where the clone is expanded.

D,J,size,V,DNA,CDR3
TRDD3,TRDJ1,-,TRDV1,TGTGCTCTTGGGGAACTAGGGCTGGTACTGGGGGAAGGTAAACTCATCTTT,CALGELGLVLGEGKLIF
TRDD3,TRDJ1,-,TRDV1,TGTGCTCTTGGGGAACTGCCCCCCGACTGGGGGATAAGGGGCACCGATAAACTCATCTTT,CALGELPPDWGIRGTDKLIF
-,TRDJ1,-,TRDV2,TGTGCCTGTGACAGGGACGGGAAGTGTTCCGACAAACTCATCTTT,CACDRDGKCSDKLIF
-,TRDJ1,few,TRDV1,TGTGCTCTTGGGGACCCCCGAACCAAACGAATACTCGTACACCTACACTATTTGGAGGGTACCGATAAACTCATCTTT,CALGDPRTKRILVHLHYLEGTDKLIF
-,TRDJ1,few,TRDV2,TGTGCCTGTGACATCCCCCACCGCCTTCTCAGGGGGAAATTTGATAAACTCATCTTT,CACDIPHRLLRGKFDKLIF
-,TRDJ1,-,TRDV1,TGTGCTCTTGGGGGAGACCGATTTCCTACGGGGATGAAGGCCGATAAACTCATCTTT,CALGGDRFPTGMKADKLIF
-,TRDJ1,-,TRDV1,TGTGCTCTCGGATCCCTTCCTACCGTAGAGGGATACGTCTCCCCAGCCGATAAACTCATCTTT,CALGSLPTVEGYVSPADKLIF
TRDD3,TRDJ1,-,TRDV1,TGTGCTCTTGGGGAAGGAAGTGTCTTCCCGCAATGGAACTGGGGGATACGCGAGGATAAACTCATCTTT,CALGEGSVFPQWNWGIREDKLIF
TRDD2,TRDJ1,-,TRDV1,TGTGCTCTTGGGGAAAACCTTCCTATTGCGGCCCCACCGTTTTACACCGATAAACTCATCTTT,CALGENLPIAAPPFYTDKLIF
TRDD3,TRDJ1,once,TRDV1,TGTGCTCTTGGGGAACTACAGTATCCGTTGGGGGATACCGATAAACTCATCTTT,CALGELQYPLGDTDKLIF
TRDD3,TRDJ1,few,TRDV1,TGTGCTCTTGGGGAAAGATGGGGGACGACGAACACCGATAAACTCATCTTT,CALGERWGTTNTDKLIF
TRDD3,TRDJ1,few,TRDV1,TGTGCTCTTGGGGACCCCTTCCGAAGGGGATACCTGTACACCGATAAACACATCTTT,CALGDPFRRGYLYTDKHIF
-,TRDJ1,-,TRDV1,TGTGCTCTTGGGGAACCGATGGAGCTTCCCCCCCTGATCCCCCGGTACACCGATAAACTCATCTTT,CALGEPMELPPLIPRYTDKLIF
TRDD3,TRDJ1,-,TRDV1,TGTGCTCTTGGGGAACTGCGGGCCCACAGTGGCGGCGTACTGGGGAATACCGATAAACTCATCTTT,CALGELRAHSGGVLGNTDKLIF
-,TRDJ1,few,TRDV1,TGTGCTCTTGGGGAAATCCTAAAGAGCAAGCTGGGCAAGTACACCGATAAACTCATCTTT,CALGEILKSKLGKYTDKLIF
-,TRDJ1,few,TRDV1,TGTGCTCTTGGGGAACTCCCTCACCGGGGTTATAAACTCATCTTT,CALGELPHRGYKLIF
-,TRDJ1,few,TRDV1,TGTGCTCTTGGGGAACTGGGGCTACGGTGGGGCTCCGGGACCGATAAACTCATCTTT,CALGELGLRWGSGTDKLIF
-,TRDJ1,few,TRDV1,TGTGCTCTTGGGGAACCCCCCGGAGAGGTACGAGGTGGGGTCCTCTACACCGATAAACTCATCTTT,CALGEPPGEVRGGVLYTDKLIF
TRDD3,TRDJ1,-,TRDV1,TGTGCTCTTGGGGAACTCAAGGGAACGGCCCTGATACCTCTACGTACTGGGGGATTTGGGAGGGGAGCCGATAAACTCATCTTT,CALGELKGTALIPLRTGGFGRGADKLIF
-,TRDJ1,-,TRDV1,TGTGCTCTTGGGGAACTAAGGCGTCTCCCATACCGGTTGTACACCGATAAACTCATCTTT,CALGELRRLPYRLYTDKLIF
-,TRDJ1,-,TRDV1,TGTGCTCGTGGGGAACGAGGCTTCCTCCATCTCCCACACACCGATAAACTCATCTTT,CARGERGFLHLPHTDKLIF
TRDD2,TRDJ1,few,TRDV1,TGTGCTCTTGGGGAGTACCTTACTCCTTACGCCTTCCTACGAAAGGCTACCGGGGATATGCTGGGGGGAAAGGTTACCGATAAACTCATCTTT,CALGEYLTPYAFLRKATGDMLGGKVTDKLIF
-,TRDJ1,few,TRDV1,TGTGCTCTTGGGGAACTTGTGGGTTCCATGCATTGGATGTACACCGATAAACTCATCTTT,CALGELVGSMHWMYTDKLIF
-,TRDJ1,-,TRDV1,TGTGCTCTTGGGGCCCATCTTCCGACCACCCCGTACACCGATAAACTCATCTTT,CALGAHLPTTPYTDKLIF
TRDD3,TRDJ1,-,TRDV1,TGTGCTCTTGGGGAGACGACCTTCTTGTCACCCGATGGGGGATACGCGAGGGTTGTAACCGATAAACTCATCTTT,CALGETTFLSPDGGYARVVTDKLIF
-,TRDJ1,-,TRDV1,TGTGCTCTTGGGGAACCTCCTCGTTGCCCTGGATTGGATAAACTCATCTTT,CALGEPPRCPGLDKLIF
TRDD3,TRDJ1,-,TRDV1,TGTGCTCTTGGGGAACTCCTCCTCTACGACTGGGAGTACTGGGGGATGCGCACCGATAAACTCATCTTT,CALGELLLYDWEYWGMRTDKLIF
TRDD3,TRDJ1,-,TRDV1,TGTGCTCTTGGGGAATTGGGACTACTGGGGGGAAGTACCGATAAACTCATCTTT,CALGELGLLGGSTDKLIF